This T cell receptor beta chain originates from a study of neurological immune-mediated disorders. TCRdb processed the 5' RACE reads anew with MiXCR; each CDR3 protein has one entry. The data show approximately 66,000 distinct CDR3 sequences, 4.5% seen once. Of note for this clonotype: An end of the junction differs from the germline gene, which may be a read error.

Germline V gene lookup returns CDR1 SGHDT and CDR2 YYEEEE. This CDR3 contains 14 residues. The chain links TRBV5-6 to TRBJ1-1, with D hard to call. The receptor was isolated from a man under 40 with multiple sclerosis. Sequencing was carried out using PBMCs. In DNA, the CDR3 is TGTACCAGCAGCTTGTGGTTGGGCAACACTGAAGCTTTCTTT. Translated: CTSSLWLGNTEAFF.